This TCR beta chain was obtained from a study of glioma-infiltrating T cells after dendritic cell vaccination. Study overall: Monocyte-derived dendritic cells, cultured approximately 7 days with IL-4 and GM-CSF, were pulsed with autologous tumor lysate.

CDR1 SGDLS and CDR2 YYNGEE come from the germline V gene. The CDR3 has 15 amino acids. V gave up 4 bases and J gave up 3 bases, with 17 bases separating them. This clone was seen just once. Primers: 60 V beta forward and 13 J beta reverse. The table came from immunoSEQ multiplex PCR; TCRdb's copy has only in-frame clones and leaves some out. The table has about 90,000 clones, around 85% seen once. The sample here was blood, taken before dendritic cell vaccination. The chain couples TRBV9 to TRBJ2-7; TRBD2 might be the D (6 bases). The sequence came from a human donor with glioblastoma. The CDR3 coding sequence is TGTGCCAGCAGCCCCCCCGGGACTGGGAACTACGAGCAGTACTTC. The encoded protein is CASSPPGTGNYEQYF.